This T cell receptor beta chain comes out of a study of blood T cells in healthy people across ages. Next came a second PCR, run for roughly 6 to 11 cycles, which used a sample-barcoded 5' primer along with a J-beta primer mix. TCRdb itself ran the 5' RACE reads through MiXCR, one entry per CDR3 protein. Here the sample spans more than 900,000 distinct CDR3 sequences, approximately 26% being singletons. General study points: With unsorted PBMCs, a conclusive comparison of naive versus antigen-experienced cells was not possible.

Of note for this clonotype: Its target is unknown.

The CDR3 runs 15 residues. CDR1 and CDR2 from the germline V gene are SEHNR and FQNEAQ (reference sequence). Trimming cost V 2 bases and J 0 bases, with 10 bases left between them. The data also belong to a second study, concerning T cells of mothers and their children. That publication notes: The study recruited three healthy Caucasian mothers and their six children as donors. Whatever RNA was extracted went entirely into cDNA synthesis, at about 1.6 ug per 15 ul.

The V gene is TRBV7-9, the J gene TRBJ1-1; tentative D call: TRBD1 (5 bases). Source material: blood. The TCR was taken from a girl between 2 and 10 years old in good health. The CDR3 bases are TGTGCCAGCAGCTTATTAAGGGGATTGAACACTGAAGCTTTCTTT. Its translation: CASSLLRGLNTEAFF.